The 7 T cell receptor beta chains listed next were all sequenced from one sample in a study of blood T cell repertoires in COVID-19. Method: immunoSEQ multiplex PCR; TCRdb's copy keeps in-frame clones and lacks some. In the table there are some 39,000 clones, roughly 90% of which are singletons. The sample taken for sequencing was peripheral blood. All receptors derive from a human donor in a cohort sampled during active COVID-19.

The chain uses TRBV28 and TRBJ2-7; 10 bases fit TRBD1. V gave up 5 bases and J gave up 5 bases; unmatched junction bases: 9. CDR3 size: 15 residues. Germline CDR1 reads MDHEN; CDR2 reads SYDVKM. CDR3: CASSLDLTGGDEQYF. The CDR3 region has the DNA TGTGCCAGCAGTCTCGACCTGACAGGGGGCGACGAGCAGTACTTC.

The CDR3 region is CASSLLGIRGYEQYF. The CDR3 coding sequence is TGTGCCAGCAGTTTATTAGGAATAAGAGGCTACGAGCAGTACTTC. The chain recombines TRBV27 with TRBJ2-7; D ambiguous. Germline assignment: CDR1 MNHEY and CDR2 SMNVEV (reference sequence). The CDR3 spans 15 residues. Between the trimmed V and J ends, which lost 1 base and 3 bases, there was a span of 13 bases.

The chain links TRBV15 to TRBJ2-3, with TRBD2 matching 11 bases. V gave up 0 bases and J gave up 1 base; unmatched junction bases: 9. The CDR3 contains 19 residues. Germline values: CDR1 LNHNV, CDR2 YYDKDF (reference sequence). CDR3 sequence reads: CATSRDITSGSLRTDTQYF. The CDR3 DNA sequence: TGTGCCACCAGCAGAGATATCACTAGCGGGAGTCTACGCACAGATACGCAGTATTTT. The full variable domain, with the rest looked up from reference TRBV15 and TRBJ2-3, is DAMVIQNPRYQVTQFGKPVTLSCSQTLNHNVMYWYQQKSSQAPKLLFHYYDKDFNNEADTPDNFQSRRPNTSFCFLDIRSPGLGDTAMYLCATSRDITSGSLRTDTQYFGPGTRLTVL.

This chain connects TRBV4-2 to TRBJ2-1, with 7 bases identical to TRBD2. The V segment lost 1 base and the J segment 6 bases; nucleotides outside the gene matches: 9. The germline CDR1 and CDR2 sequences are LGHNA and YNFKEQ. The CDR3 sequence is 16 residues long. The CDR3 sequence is CASSQVWRESPNEQFF. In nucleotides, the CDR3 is TGTGCCAGCAGCCAAGTTTGGCGGGAGAGTCCCAATGAGCAGTTCTTC.

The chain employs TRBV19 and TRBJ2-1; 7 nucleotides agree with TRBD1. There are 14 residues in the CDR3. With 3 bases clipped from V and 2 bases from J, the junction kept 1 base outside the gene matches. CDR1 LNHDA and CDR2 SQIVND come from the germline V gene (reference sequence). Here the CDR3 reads CASSMRGPYNEQFF. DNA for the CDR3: TGTGCCAGTAGTATGAGGGGGCCCTACAATGAGCAGTTCTTC.

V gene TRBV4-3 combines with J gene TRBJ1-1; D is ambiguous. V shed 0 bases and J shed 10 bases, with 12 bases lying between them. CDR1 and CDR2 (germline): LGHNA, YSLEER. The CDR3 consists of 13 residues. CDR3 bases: TGCGCCAGCAGCCAAGATGATGGGCAGTCAGCTTTCTTT. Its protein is CASSQDDGQSAFF.

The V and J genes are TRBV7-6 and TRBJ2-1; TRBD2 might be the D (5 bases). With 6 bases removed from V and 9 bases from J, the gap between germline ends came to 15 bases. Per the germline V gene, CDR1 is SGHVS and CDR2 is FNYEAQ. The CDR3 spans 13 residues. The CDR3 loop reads CASSMPLRVEQFF. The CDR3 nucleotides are TGTGCCAGCAGTATGCCCCTGAGGGTTGAGCAGTTCTTC.